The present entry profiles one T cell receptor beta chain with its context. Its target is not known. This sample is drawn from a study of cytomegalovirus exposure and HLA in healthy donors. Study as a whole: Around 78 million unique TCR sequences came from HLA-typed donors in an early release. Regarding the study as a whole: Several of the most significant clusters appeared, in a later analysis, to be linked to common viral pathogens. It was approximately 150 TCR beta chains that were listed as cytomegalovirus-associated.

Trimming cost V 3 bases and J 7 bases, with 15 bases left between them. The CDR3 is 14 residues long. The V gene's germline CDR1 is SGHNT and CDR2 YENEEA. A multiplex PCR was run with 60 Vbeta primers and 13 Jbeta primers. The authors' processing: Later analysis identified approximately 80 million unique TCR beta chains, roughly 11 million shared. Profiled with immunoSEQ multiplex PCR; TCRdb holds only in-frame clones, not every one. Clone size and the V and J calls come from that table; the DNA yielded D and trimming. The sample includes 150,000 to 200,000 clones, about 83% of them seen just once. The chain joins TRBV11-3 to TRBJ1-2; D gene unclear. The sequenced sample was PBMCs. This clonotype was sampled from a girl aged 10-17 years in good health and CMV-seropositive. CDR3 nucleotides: TGTGCCAGCAGCTTTGCCGGGAGACTAGGTGGCTACACCTTC. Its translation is CASSFAGRLGGYTF.